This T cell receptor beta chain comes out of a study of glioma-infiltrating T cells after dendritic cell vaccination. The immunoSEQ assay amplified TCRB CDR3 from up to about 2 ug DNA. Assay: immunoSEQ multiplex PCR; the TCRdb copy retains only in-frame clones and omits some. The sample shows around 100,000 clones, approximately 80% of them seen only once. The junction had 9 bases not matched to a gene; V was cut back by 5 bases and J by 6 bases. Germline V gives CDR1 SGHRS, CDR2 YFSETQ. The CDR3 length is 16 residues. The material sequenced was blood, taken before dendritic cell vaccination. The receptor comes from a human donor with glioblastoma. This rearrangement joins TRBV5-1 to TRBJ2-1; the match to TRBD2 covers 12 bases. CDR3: CASSSSGGAGSNEQFF. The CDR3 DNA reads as TGCGCCAGCAGTTCTAGCGGGGGGGCCGGGAGCAATGAGCAGTTCTTC.